Sequencing of this T cell receptor beta chain was carried out in a study of cytomegalovirus exposure and HLA in healthy donors. Study-wide background: The early release's HLA-typed donors yielded 70 million to 85 million unique TCRs. General observations from the study: It was reported that TCR beta sequences correctly inferred the HLA-A and HLA-B alleles for most subjects.

Regarding this clone: Its antigen is as yet unknown.

Healthy bone marrow donors formed the donor group. While unrecorded immune exposures were likely, the donors were nominally healthy when sampled. Amplification used 60 Vbeta primers and 13 Jbeta primers. Libraries were prepared by immunoSEQ multiplex PCR; TCRdb keeps only in-frame clonotypes and omits some of them. Of 76,000 or so clones listed, over 65% are singletons. The sequence was obtained from a woman in her 40s in good health and CMV-seropositive. Specimen: PBMCs.

The CDR3 DNA sequence: TGTGCCAGTAGTTCCACGCTCAGGGGGCAAGATGGCTACACCTTC. It codes for CASSSTLRGQDGYTF. V and J are TRBV19 and TRBJ1-2; 8 positions match TRBD1. Germline-derived CDR1 and CDR2 are LNHDA and SQIVND (reference sequence). The V segment lost 5 bases and the J segment 6 bases; nucleotides outside the gene matches: 11. This CDR3 has 15 residues. Together with reference TRBV19 and TRBJ1-2, the CDR3 gives the full variable domain: DGGITQSPKYLFRKEGQNVTLSCEQNLNHDAMYWYRQDPGQGLRLIYYSQIVNDFQKGDIAEGYSVSREKKESFPLTVTSAQKNPTAFYLCASSSTLRGQDGYTFGSGTRLTVV.